This T cell receptor beta chain was identified during a study of CD8+ T cells in alopecia areata. About the study: Treatment of the treated patients consisted of oral tofacitinib, 5 to 10 mg twice daily. Tofacitinib therapy lasting 6 to 18 months was followed by 6 months off drug.

Extracted RNA was reverse transcribed, and the resulting cDNA served as sequencing template. Only in-frame clones appear in the TCRdb table, and some are missing; sequencing was by immunoSEQ multiplex PCR. The data hold 93,000 or so clones, with more than 75% observed a single time. This CDR3 comprises 13 residues. CDR1 is SNHLY, CDR2 FYNNEI, per germline. Trimming cost V 10 bases and J 2 bases; bases outside gene matches: 6. Noted treatment: oral pan-JAK inhibitor, 5-10 mg twice daily. The sample in question was CD8+ T cells sorted from blood, obtained at roughly week 30, from a patient treated with tofacitinib. The chain joins TRBV2 to TRBJ2-7, with TRBD2 matching 9 bases. The TCR originated in a human donor with alopecia areata. The CDR3 loop reads CANVAGETYEQYF. CDR3 coding DNA: TGTGCCAACGTAGCGGGAGAAACCTACGAGCAGTACTTC.